The T cell receptor (beta chain) described here comes from a study of shared clonotypes between healthy human individuals. Study overall: Per donor, CD8 memory used one plate, CD8 naive used two, CD4 memory used three and CD4 naive used three.

Comment on this clone: The antigen is unknown.

The method was immunoSEQ multiplex PCR; TCRdb's version includes in-frame clones alone and lacks a portion of them. The sample yields about 2.2 million clones, under 95% seen once. Study outcomes and limitations: Since donors were few, the genetic and exposure-history diversity represented was limited. Clonotype sharing across donors was expected to vary with sequencing depth. In this cohort, only blood was sampled, and tissue repertoires likely differ.

Terminally differentiated effector memory CD45RA+ cells were left out of the naive CD8 fraction, which was CD45RO-negative and positively selected for CCR7. Germline loops: CDR1 SGHRS, CDR2 YFSETQ. The CDR3 loop spans 15 amino acids. Trimming removed 5 bases at V and 0 bases at J, with 12 bases between. The sequence derives from a man younger than 35 in good health. Some clones in this sample may be carry-over from other donors' samples. The sequenced material came from naive CD8+ T cells from PBMCs. The genes are TRBV5-1 and TRBJ1-3; maybe TRBD1 (6 bases). The CDR3 protein is CASSTDSFSGNTIYF. The CDR3 DNA reads TGCGCCAGCAGTACGGACAGCTTCTCTGGAAACACCATATATTTT. The full variable domain, its missing parts supplied by reference TRBV5-1 and TRBJ1-3, is KAGVTQTPRYLIKTRGQQVTLSCSPISGHRSVSWYQQTPGQGLQFLFEYFSETQRNKGNFPGRFSGRQFSNSRSEMNVSTLELGDSALYLCASSTDSFSGNTIYFGEGSWLTVV.